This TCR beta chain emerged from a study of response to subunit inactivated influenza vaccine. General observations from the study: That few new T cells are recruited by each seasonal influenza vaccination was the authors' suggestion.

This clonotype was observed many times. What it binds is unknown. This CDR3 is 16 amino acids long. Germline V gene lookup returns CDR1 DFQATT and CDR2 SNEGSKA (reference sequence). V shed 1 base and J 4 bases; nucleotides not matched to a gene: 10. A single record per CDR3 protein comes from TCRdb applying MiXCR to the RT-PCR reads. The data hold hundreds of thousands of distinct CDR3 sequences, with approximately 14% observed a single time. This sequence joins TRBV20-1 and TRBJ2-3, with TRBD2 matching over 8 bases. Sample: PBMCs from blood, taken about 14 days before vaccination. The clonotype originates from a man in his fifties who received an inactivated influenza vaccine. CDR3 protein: CSARVVTSDPADTQYF. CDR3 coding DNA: TGCAGTGCTAGAGTGGTGACTAGCGACCCCGCAGATACGCAGTATTTT.